The clone carrying this T cell receptor beta chain was picked up a small number of times. Its antigen is currently unknown. This CDR3 has 15 amino acids. Trimming cost V 4 bases and J 3 bases; bases outside gene matches: 3. CDR1 and CDR2 from the germline V gene are SGHKS and YYEKEE (reference sequence). The assay was carried out at the deep level. The repertoire was sequenced with immunoSEQ multiplex PCR; TCRdb's copy has only in-frame clones and lacks some. The data show some 1.1 million clones, with roughly 80% seen just once and almost 0.9% held by the top ten. The source of the sample is a study of shared clonotypes between healthy human individuals. Study information: Every donor yielded three CD4 naive, three CD4 memory, two CD8 naive and one CD8 memory plate. Study conclusions and caveats: Memory subsets generally showed lower estimated richness than naive subsets. Generation probabilities of non-shared clonotypes were lower (relative to those shared by all four donors).

Specimen: memory CD4+ T cells from PBMCs. Subset in this sample: CD45RA-negative fraction. This receptor was identified in a young man in good health. Some clones in this sample may be carry-over from other donors' samples. V and J are TRBV5-5 and TRBJ2-2; 10 positions match TRBD2. The CDR3 reads CASSNLAGDTGELFF. The CDR3 DNA is TGTGCCAGCAGCAATCTAGCGGGGGACACCGGGGAGCTGTTTTTT.